This TCR beta chain was found in a study of cytomegalovirus exposure and HLA in healthy donors. Overall study results and limits: TCR beta V- and J-gene trimming, according to a later analysis, was linked to a missense DCLRE1C variant.

With respect to this clone: Its antigen is currently unknown.

The PCR ran on 60 Vbeta and 13 Jbeta primers. TCRdb's table, derived via immunoSEQ multiplex PCR, lists solely in-frame clones and lacks some. This sample has around 140,000 clones; 70% to 85% occur once, and the top ten carry around 10%. The TCR comes from an older woman in good health and CMV-seropositive. The sequencing input was PBMCs.

This chain's CDR3 is CASREGLPLTEQYF. In nucleotides, the CDR3 is TGTGCCAGCAGAGAGGGACTGCCTCTGACAGAGCAGTACTTC. The chain carries TRBV27 and TRBJ2-7, with TRBD2 as a possible D gene (6 bases). Germline CDR1 and CDR2: MNHEY and SMNVEV (reference sequence). With 6 bases removed from V and 7 bases from J, the gap between germline ends came to 19 bases. The CDR3 is 14 amino acids.